This T cell receptor (beta chain) derives from a study of T cells expressing NK-cell markers (dated by TCRdb to between 2020 and 2021). Looking at the study overall: Three sorted T-cell subsets (CD3+CD56+NKG2C+, CD3+CD56+NKG2C- and CD3+CD56-NKG2C+) from 7 to 9 donors had their TCR beta-chain repertoires profiled. Among the eight sequenced donors, only one was HCMV-seronegative, while the other seven were HCMV-seropositive. All eight donors whose samples were sequenced were randomly selected healthy volunteers, three of them men and five women. Sequencing of the libraries produced 2 x 150 bp reads on Illumina HiSeq 2000/2500, MiSeq or NextSeq. What the research found in general, with its limitations: Those dominant clonotypes were again the most abundant among CD3+CD56-NKG2C+ cells in a handful of donors, at roughly 25-65%. For 6 or 7 donors, the dominant CD3+CD56+NKG2C+ clonotypes were among the top 10 CD8+ clonotypes and accounted for about 1.0-7.0% of CD8+ T cells. Whether the expanded NKG2C-expressing T cell clones were specific for HCMV antigens was left unclear.

In the case of this clonotype: The target of this receptor is not known.

HCMV serostatus was determined by detecting HCMV-specific IgG in serum with a commercial ELISA kit. Peripheral blood mononuclear cells were isolated from blood by Ficoll density gradient centrifugation. Sequenced using an Illumina HiSeq 2000. 5'RACE template switching, by which a universal primer site and unique molecular identifiers were added, was used to make TCR beta cDNA libraries. cDNA synthesis was primed from the TCR beta constant segment, followed by two successive PCR amplification steps. Concerning the study's data processing: MIGEC handled demultiplexing of the reads and grouping by UMI, while MiTCR was used to assemble and quantify clonotypes. To exclude erroneous sequences, only TCR cDNA sequences supported by at least two reads were retained. The tcR package was used for downstream repertoire analysis, and clonotypes were matched across fractions by CDR3 nucleotide sequence plus V segment. VDJmatch was used to annotate antigen specificity against VDJdb, with one amino acid substitution allowed in CDR3. TCRdb reprocessed the reads and provides one entry for every CDR3 protein sequence; no DNA is given. TCRdb, rather than the study authors, made the V and J calls. The table held for this sample gives some 390,000 distinct CDR3 sequences. Clones ranked in the top ten supply around 11% of the sample.

The germline V gene specifies SGHRS as CDR1 and YFSETQ as CDR2. There are 14 amino acids in the CDR3, from cysteine to phenylalanine inclusive. No DNA accompanies this entry. The origin of this receptor is a woman in her fifties or sixties in good health. Donor details come from another sample of the same person, matched by shared clones. The source material was blood T cells: a sorted CD56 or NKG2C T cell subset, CD4+ or CD8+ T cells, or bulk PBMC T cells (not recorded which). Rearrangement joined TRBV5-1 to TRBJ2-2; absent DNA, TCRdb's TRBD1 call cannot be checked. The CDR3 loop reads CASRTGDDTGELFF.